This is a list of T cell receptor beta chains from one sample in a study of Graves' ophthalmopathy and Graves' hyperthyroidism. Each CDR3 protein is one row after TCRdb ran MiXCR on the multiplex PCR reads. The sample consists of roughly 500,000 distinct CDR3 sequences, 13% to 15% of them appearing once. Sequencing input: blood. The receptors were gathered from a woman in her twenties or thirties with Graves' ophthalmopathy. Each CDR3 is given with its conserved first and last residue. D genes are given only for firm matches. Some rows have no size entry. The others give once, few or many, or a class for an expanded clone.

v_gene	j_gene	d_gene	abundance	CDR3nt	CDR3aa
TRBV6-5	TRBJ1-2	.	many	TGTGCCAGCAGTTACGTCGGACACCAAAACTATGGCTACACCTTC	CASSYVGHQNYGYTF
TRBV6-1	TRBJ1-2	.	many	TGTGCCAGCAGTGAAGCCGGCAGGAGCGTTTATGGCTACACCTTC	CASSEAGRSVYGYTF
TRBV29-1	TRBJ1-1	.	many	TGCAGCGCGGTTCCGAACACTGAAGCTTTCTTT	CSAVPNTEAFF
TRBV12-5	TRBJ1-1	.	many	TGTGCTAGTGGTTTTTACCCCTTGGGGGAGGGATTGACTGAAGCTTTCTTT	CASGFYPLGEGLTEAFF
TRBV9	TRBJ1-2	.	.	TGTGCCAGCAGCGCTTTACAGGGAACCTATGGCTACACCTTC	CASSALQGTYGYTF
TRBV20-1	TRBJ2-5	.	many	TGCAGTGCCAAAAAAGAGACCCAGTACTTC	CSAKKETQYF
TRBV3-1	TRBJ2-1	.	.	TGTGCCAGCAGCCAAGTGCGTGGTGAGCAGTTCTTC	CASSQVRGEQFF
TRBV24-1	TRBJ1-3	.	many	TGTGCCACCAGTGAGCCCCCGGGGACATCTAGAAACACCATATATTTT	CATSEPPGTSRNTIYF
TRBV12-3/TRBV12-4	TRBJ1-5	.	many	TGTGCCAGCACCAGCGGGGGGGTCAATCAGCCCCAGCATTTT	CASTSGGVNQPQHF
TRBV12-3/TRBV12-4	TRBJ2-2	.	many	TGTGCCAGCAGTTTAGACCAGAAGACCGGGGAGCTGTTTTTT	CASSLDQKTGELFF
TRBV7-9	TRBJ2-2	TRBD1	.	TGTGCCAGCAGCTCTCAAGGGGGCCGGACCGGGGAGCTGTTTTTT	CASSSQGGRTGELFF
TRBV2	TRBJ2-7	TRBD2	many	TGTGCCATTTTCGAGCGGGGGGAGCAGTACTTC	CAIFERGEQYF
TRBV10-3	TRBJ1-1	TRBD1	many	TGTGCCATCAAACCAGGGGGCGTGAACACTGAAGCTTTCTTT	CAIKPGGVNTEAFF
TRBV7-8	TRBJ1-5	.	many	TGTGCCAGCAGCTTAGCGTGGGAGTCTGGCAATCAGCCCCAGCATTTT	CASSLAWESGNQPQHF
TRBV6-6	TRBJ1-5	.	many	TGTGCCAGACTAAATACCGAGGTCAATCCATATAGCAATCAGCCCCAGCATTTT	CARLNTEVNPYSNQPQHF
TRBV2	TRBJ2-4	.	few	TGTGCCAGCAGTTCCAGCAAAAACATTCAGTACTTC	CASSSSKNIQYF
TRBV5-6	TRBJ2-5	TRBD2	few	TGTGCCAGCAGCTTGGCTTTACTAGCGGGAGGGCCCCATCAAGAGACCCAGTACTTC	CASSLALLAGGPHQETQYF
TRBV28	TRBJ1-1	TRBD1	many	TGTGCCAGCAGGGGGACAGGGGTCCTGAACACTGAAGCTTTCTTT	CASRGTGVLNTEAFF
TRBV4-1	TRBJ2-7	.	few	TGCGCCAGCAGCCAAGATGGGACTTCCTACGAGCAGTACTTC	CASSQDGTSYEQYF
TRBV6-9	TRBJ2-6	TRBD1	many	TGTGCCAGCAGTTATCCCCCCGGGACAGGGGAGGTTGTCTCTGGGGCCAACGTCCTGACTTTC	CASSYPPGTGEVVSGANVLTF
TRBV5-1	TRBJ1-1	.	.	TGCGCCAGCAGCTCGGGGTCCATCGTGGCCACTGAAGCTTTCTTT	CASSSGSIVATEAFF
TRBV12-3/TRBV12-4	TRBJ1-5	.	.	TGTGCCAGCAGTTTCGGTCGGGCTGGGCAGCCCCAGCATTTT	CASSFGRAGQPQHF
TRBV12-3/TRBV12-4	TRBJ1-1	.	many	TGTGCCAGCACGGCACAGTCGGGGAACACTGAAGCTTTCTTT	CASTAQSGNTEAFF
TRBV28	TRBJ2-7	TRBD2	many	TGTGCCAGCAGTGGCCTCCGGCGGGAGACCGAGCAGTACTTC	CASSGLRRETEQYF
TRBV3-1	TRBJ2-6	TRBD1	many	TGTGCCAGCAGCCTTAGGACAGGGACTGGGGCCAACGTCCTGACTTTC	CASSLRTGTGANVLTF
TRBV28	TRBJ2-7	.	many	TGTGCCAGCAGTCTCGCCGGGGCGGCGGGAATCGACGAGCAGTACTTC	CASSLAGAAGIDEQYF
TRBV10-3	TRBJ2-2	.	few	TGTGCCATCACCAGGGTGGCGGACACCGGGGAGCTGTTTTTT	CAITRVADTGELFF
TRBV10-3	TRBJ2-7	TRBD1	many	TGTGCCATCACCACAGGGGAGTCCTACGAGCAGTACTTC	CAITTGESYEQYF
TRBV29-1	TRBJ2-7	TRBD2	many	TGCAGCGTTGCTAGCGGGAGCTCCTACGAGCAGTACTTC	CSVASGSSYEQYF
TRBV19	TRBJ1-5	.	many	TGTGCCAGTAGCCGGGGGGCAGCGATTACTAGCAATCAGCCCCAGCATTTT	CASSRGAAITSNQPQHF
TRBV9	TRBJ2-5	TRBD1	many	TGTGCCAGCAGCATGAGGGACAGGGGACAAGAGACCCAGTACTTC	CASSMRDRGQETQYF
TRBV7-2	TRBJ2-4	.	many	TGTGCCAGCAGCGGCGTGGTGTCTAAAAACATTCAGTACTTC	CASSGVVSKNIQYF
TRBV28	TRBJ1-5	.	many	TGTGCCAGCAGGAGTATGGTTGAGCCCCAGCATTTT	CASRSMVEPQHF
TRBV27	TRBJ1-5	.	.	TGTGCCAGCAGTTTTCACGGACGGAGAACTAAGGCCCAGCATTTT	CASSFHGRRTKAQHF
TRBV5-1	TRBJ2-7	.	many	TGCGCCAGCAGCTTGGCGGGGACGACCTACGAGCAGTACTTC	CASSLAGTTYEQYF
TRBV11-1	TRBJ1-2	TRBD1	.	TGTGCCAGCAGCTGGGGACAGGGGAGTGCCTATGGCTACACCTTC	CASSWGQGSAYGYTF
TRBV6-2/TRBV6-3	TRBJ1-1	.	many	TGTGCCAGCAGTTACAGGGCCCTCGGGACTGAAGCTTTCTTT	CASSYRALGTEAFF
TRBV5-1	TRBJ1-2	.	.	TGCGCCAGCAGCCGCCTGGTGGGGGGCTCCGATGGCTACACCTTC	CASSRLVGGSDGYTF
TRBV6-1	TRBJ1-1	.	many	TGTGCCAGCAGTGAGCGGGGGTTAGACACTGAAGCTTTCTTT	CASSERGLDTEAFF
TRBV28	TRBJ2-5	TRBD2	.	TGTGCCAGCAGTTTTGGTAGCGGGGAACGGGAGACCCAGTACTTC	CASSFGSGERETQYF